The 27 T cell receptor beta chains in this list originate from one sample, sequenced in a study of blood T cell repertoires in COVID-19. Sequenced by immunoSEQ multiplex PCR; TCRdb stores in-frame clones only, minus some. The sample carries just over 300,000 clones, about nine tenths recorded once. The sequencing sample was made of peripheral blood. The receptors were sampled from a man aged 18 to 29 with active or convalescent COVID-19.

V usage is TRBV9 and J usage is TRBJ2-2; 7 positions match TRBD2. Trimming at V came to 3 bases and at J to 1 base, leaving 3 bases not matched to a gene. The germline CDR1 and CDR2 sequences are SGDLS and YYNGEE. The CDR3 has 15 residues. The CDR3 bases are TGTGCCAGCAGCGCTAGCGGTATGAACACCGGGGAGCTGTTTTTT. This codes for CASSASGMNTGELFF.

The V and J genes are TRBV27 and TRBJ2-2; D remains ambiguous. V was shortened by 6 bases and J by 4 bases, with 9 bases between the two germline ends. The CDR3 extends over 13 amino acids. Looked up from germline, CDR1 is MNHEY and CDR2 is SMNVEV (reference sequence). The CDR3 region is CASSPQSTGELFF. As DNA, the CDR3 is TGTGCCAGCAGCCCACAGAGCACCGGGGAGCTGTTTTTT.

The V and J genes are TRBV28 and TRBJ2-7; the D gene is possibly TRBD2 (5 bases). The V gene lost 2 bases and the J gene lost 4 bases, with 6 bases spanning the gap. CDR1 MDHEN and CDR2 SYDVKM come from the germline V gene. The length of the CDR3 is 12 residues. The CDR3 loop reads CASSLGEYEQYF. CDR3 DNA: TGTGCCAGCAGTTTAGGGGAGTACGAGCAGTACTTC.

The CDR3 spells CASSPRHFSGANVLTF. The DNA for the CDR3 is TGTGCCAGCAGCCCCCGACACTTCTCTGGGGCCAACGTCCTGACTTTC. This chain connects TRBV3-1 (or the pseudogene TRBV3-2) to TRBJ2-6; D uncertain. CDR1 is LGHDT and CDR2 is YNNKEL in the germline V gene (reference sequence). This CDR3 comprises 16 residues. V gave up 4 bases and J gave up 0 bases, with 10 bases separating them.

The rearrangement joins TRBV7-9 to TRBJ2-1; 7 positions match TRBD2. The CDR3 runs 16 residues. The J segment lost 4 bases and the V segment lost 2 bases, leaving 8 bases of the junction unmatched. Germline V lookup: CDR1 SEHNR, CDR2 FQNEAQ (reference sequence). CDR3 coding DNA: TGTGCCAGCAGCTTAAGGACAAGCGGGGTGTACAATGAGCAGTTCTTC. It encodes CASSLRTSGVYNEQFF. The whole variable domain, remainder taken from reference TRBV7-9 and TRBJ2-1, is DTGVSQNPRHKITKRGQNVTFRCDPISEHNRLYWYRQTLGQGPEFLTYFQNEAQLEKSRLLSDRFSAERPKGSFSTLEIQRTEQGDSAMYLCASSLRTSGVYNEQFFGPGTRLTVL.

In this sample, this clone turned up a few times. V is TRBV19 and J is TRBJ2-7; D uncertain. Germline CDR1 LNHDA, CDR2 SQIVND (reference sequence). The CDR3 sequence is 14 residues long. Trimming left V 5 bases short and J 0 bases short, with 11 bases between. In DNA, the CDR3 is TGTGCCAGTAGTGGGTTAGAGGACTCCTACGAGCAGTACTTC. It specifies CASSGLEDSYEQYF.

This chain links TRBV15 with TRBJ2-3; 9 bases are shared with TRBD2. CDR1 and CDR2 (germline): LNHNV, YYDKDF (reference sequence). The CDR3 runs to 16 residues. V lost 2 bases, J lost 2 bases, and 5 bases stayed unmatched. The CDR3 spells CATSRIAGAHTDTQYF. The CDR3 DNA reads TGTGCCACCAGCAGAATAGCGGGGGCTCACACAGATACGCAGTATTTT.

The chain joins TRBV28 to TRBJ2-1; 10 bases match TRBD2. This CDR3 spans 21 amino acids. Germline CDR1 is MDHEN and CDR2 is SYDVKM. J was trimmed by 1 base and V by 1 base; bases with no gene match: 16. In DNA, the CDR3 is TGTGCCAGCAGTTTATTCTTTAGCGGGAGGCCCACCGAATTTTCCTACAATGAGCAGTTCTTC. Its translation is CASSLFFSGRPTEFSYNEQFF. The full variable domain, completed using reference TRBV28 and TRBJ2-1, is DVKVTQSSRYLVKRTGEKVFLECVQDMDHENMFWYRQDPGLGLRLIYFSYDVKMKEKGDIPEGYSVSREKKERFSLILESASTNQTSMYLCASSLFFSGRPTEFSYNEQFFGPGTRLTVL.

The gene calls are TRBV3-1 (or the pseudogene TRBV3-2) and TRBJ2-7; maybe TRBD1 (7 bases). Germline CDR1 LGHDT, CDR2 YNNKEL (reference sequence). The V gene lost 10 bases and the J gene lost 4 bases, with 23 bases spanning the gap. The CDR3 is 15 amino acids. CDR3 in amino acids: CATRPSRGDIYEQYF. For the CDR3, the DNA is TGTGCCACGCGCCCCTCCAGGGGGGACATATACGAGCAGTACTTC.

The chain uses TRBV23-1 and TRBJ2-1; weak D call: TRBD2 (6 bases). TRBV23-1 is marked as an open reading frame, function uncertain. Trimming took off 8 bases at V and 9 bases at J, with 8 bases between the two ends. This CDR3 region has 10 residues. CDR3 sequence: CASYGGEQFF. CDR3 nucleotide sequence: TGCGCCAGCTACGGGGGTGAGCAGTTCTTC.

This clone is a singleton in its sample. The chain is built from TRBV11-2 and TRBJ2-1, with 8 bases that match TRBD1. Trimming at V came to 6 bases and at J to 6 bases, leaving 4 bases not matched to a gene. The CDR3 has 13 residues. Germline-derived CDR1 and CDR2 are SGHAT and FQNNGV. CDR3 coding DNA: TGTGCCAGCAGTCCCACAGGGGGCAATGAGCAGTTCTTC. Translated, it gives CASSPTGGNEQFF.

This clone was counted a few times. V and J are TRBV7-9 and TRBJ2-3; 12 nucleotides agree with TRBD2. The CDR3 runs to 19 residues. The germline gives CDR1 SEHNR, CDR2 FQNEAQ (reference sequence). J gave up 2 bases and V 4 bases, and 13 bases lay outside the gene matches. DNA for the CDR3: TGTGCCAGCAGCTGGACCGGGACTAGCGGGCGTCCCTTCACAGATACGCAGTATTTT. This sequence encodes CASSWTGTSGRPFTDTQYF.

This chain's CDR3 is CASSPRGDPTGNTIYF. In DNA form, the CDR3 reads TGTGCCAGCAGCCCCCGGGGGGATCCAACTGGAAACACCATATATTTT. This chain links TRBV9 with TRBJ1-3; D may be TRBD1 (5 bases). Germline CDR1 is SGDLS and CDR2 is YYNGEE. The CDR3 is 16 residues long. The germline V and J ends were trimmed by 4 bases and 2 bases, with 16 bases remaining between them.

The chain employs TRBV11-2 and TRBJ2-3, with D perhaps matching TRBD1 (6 bases). Trimming shortened V by 7 bases and J by 7 bases, and 12 bases separated the two germline ends. CDR3 length equals 12 residues. In germline, CDR1 is SGHAT, CDR2 FQNNGV. The CDR3 coding sequence is TGTGCCAGCAACAAGGACAGCCATACGCAGTATTTT. Translated, it gives CASNKDSHTQYF.

The count of this clone is one. The chain links TRBV9 to TRBJ1-6; no reliable D call. Germline CDR1 and CDR2: SGDLS and YYNGEE. V was cut by 0 bases and J by 0 bases, with 7 bases left in between. The CDR3 covers 16 residues. The CDR3 spells CASSVGGSSYNSPLHF. The CDR3 DNA is TGTGCCAGCAGCGTAGGCGGGAGCTCCTATAATTCACCCCTCCACTTT.

V usage is TRBV11-2 and J usage is TRBJ2-7, with D perhaps TRBD2 (5 bases). CDR1 and CDR2 from the germline V gene are SGHAT and FQNNGV. V gave up 0 bases and J gave up 1 base, with 13 bases separating them. The CDR3 extends over 16 amino acids. CDR3 bases: TGTGCCAGCAGCTTAGATAGGGCAGGAGGATCCTACGAGCAGTACTTC. Encoded protein: CASSLDRAGGSYEQYF.

In this sample, this clone turned up a few times. The chain combines TRBV7-2 with TRBJ1-5; D not resolved. Germline V CDR1 and CDR2: SGHTA, FQGNSA. This CDR3 contains 15 residues. Trimming cost V 2 bases and J 3 bases, with 11 bases left between them. CDR3 sequence: CASSLIVSINQPQHF. CDR3 nucleotides: TGTGCCAGCAGCTTAATAGTATCGATCAATCAGCCCCAGCATTTT.

The V call is TRBV12-3 or TRBV12-4, the J call TRBJ2-7; tentatively, D is TRBD2 (6 bases). V was pared by 5 bases and J by 3 bases, with 11 bases between. The CDR3 runs 13 residues. CDR3 DNA sequence: TGTGCCAGCAGTCCTAGGGACTTCTACGAGCAGTACTTC. It encodes CASSPRDFYEQYF.

V usage is TRBV6-5 and J usage is TRBJ1-4, with 10 bases fitting TRBD1. The V segment lost 8 bases and the J segment 5 bases; nucleotides outside the gene matches: 8. CDR3 size: 15 residues. From germline, CDR1 is MNHEY and CDR2 SVGAGI. DNA for the CDR3: TGTGCCAGCCAGACAGGGGGCAGCCTCAATGAAAAACTGTTTTTT. Translation gives CASQTGGSLNEKLFF.

This clone has a single count. The chain couples TRBV29-1 to TRBJ1-1; tentatively, D is TRBD1 (5 bases). Between the trimmed V and J ends, which lost 5 bases and 4 bases, there was a span of 17 bases. Germline loops: CDR1 SQVTM, CDR2 ANQGSEA. The CDR3 extends over 14 amino acids. The CDR3 loop reads CSVPGHGVGTEAFF. The CDR3 region has the DNA TGCAGCGTTCCCGGACACGGAGTGGGCACTGAAGCTTTCTTT. The full variable domain, with the rest looked up from reference TRBV29-1 and TRBJ1-1, is SAVISQKPSRDICQRGTSLTIQCQVDSQVTMMFWYRQQPGQSLTLIATANQGSEATYESGFVIDKFPISRPNLTFSTLTVSNMSPEDSSIYLCSVPGHGVGTEAFFGQGTRLTVV.

The genes are TRBV7-9 and TRBJ2-7; 8 bases line up with TRBD2. Germline loops: CDR1 SEHNR, CDR2 FQNEAQ (reference sequence). The ends lost 3 bases at V and 3 bases at J; junction bases unmatched: 4. The CDR3 length is 14 residues. Here the CDR3 reads CASSLLGGGYEQYF. CDR3 nucleotides: TGTGCCAGCAGCTTGCTCGGGGGGGGCTACGAGCAGTACTTC.

This chain uses TRBV11-2 with TRBJ1-3; 7 bases map to TRBD1. Germline V CDR1 and CDR2: SGHAT, FQNNGV. The CDR3 runs to 16 residues. V shed 5 bases, J shed 0 bases, and the junction held 7 bases outside the gene matches. CDR3 nucleotide sequence: TGTGCCAGCAGCCCGACAGGGACCCTCTCTGGAAACACCATATATTTT. Its translation: CASSPTGTLSGNTIYF.

The chain joins TRBV7-2 to TRBJ2-5; D is possibly TRBD2 (5 bases). The CDR3 extends over 14 amino acids. Trimming removed 1 base at V and 4 bases at J, with 10 bases between. Germline V gene lookup returns CDR1 SGHTA and CDR2 FQGNSA. CDR3 sequence reads: CASSLGARGETQYF. CDR3 DNA sequence: TGTGCCAGCAGCTTAGGTGCTCGGGGAGAGACCCAGTACTTC.

As for this clone: The same CDR3 arises from other DNA sequences in this sample as well. The chain uses TRBV29-1 and TRBJ2-7; 8 bases fit TRBD1. Unmatched junction bases numbered 6, after V lost 4 bases and J lost 4 bases. The CDR3 covers 13 residues. Per germline, CDR1 SQVTM and CDR2 ANQGSEA. CDR3 residues: CSVGDRGGYEQYF. In DNA, the CDR3 is TGCAGCGTTGGTGACAGGGGCGGGTACGAGCAGTACTTC.

The CDR3 here is CASSQDRAGLRSGYTF. CDR3 sequence (DNA): TGCGCCAGCAGCCAAGATCGGGCAGGGTTGAGGTCTGGCTACACCTTC. The chain uses TRBV4-1 and TRBJ1-2, with a possible D match to TRBD1 (5 bases). The CDR3 has 16 amino acids. Trimming removed 0 bases at V and 7 bases at J, with 18 bases between. Germline CDR1 is MGHRA and CDR2 is YSYEKL.

The chain employs TRBV10-1 and TRBJ2-1; 9 bases agree with TRBD2. After removal of 0 bases from V and 0 bases from J, the junction contained 12 bases not matched to a gene. The CDR3 is 20 residues long. CDR1 is WNHNN and CDR2 is SYGVQD in the germline V gene (reference sequence). The CDR3 protein is CASSESALAGTINSYNEQFF. The CDR3 DNA sequence: TGCGCCAGCAGTGAGTCGGCGCTAGCGGGGACGATAAACTCCTACAATGAGCAGTTCTTC.

V gene TRBV6-1 combines with J gene TRBJ2-7; D ambiguous. V lost 2 bases to trimming and J lost 5 bases, with 16 bases between them. The length of the CDR3 is 15 residues. Germline V gene data show CDR1 as MNHNS and CDR2 as SASEGT. The CDR3 DNA reads as TGTGCCAGCAGTGAACCCTTGAACAGTCGCCACGAGCAGTACTTC. It yields the protein CASSEPLNSRHEQYF.